The T cell receptor beta chain under discussion was sequenced for a study of cytomegalovirus exposure and HLA in healthy donors. Repertoires were generated with immunoSEQ multiplex PCR, while TCRdb's copy carries only in-frame clones and drops some. The table includes 200,000 or so clones, over 80% detected once. This CDR3 is built from 13 residues. V gave up 1 base and J gave up 8 bases, with 10 bases separating them. CDR1 is SGHRS, CDR2 YFSETQ, per germline. The rearrangement links TRBV5-1 to TRBJ2-1; no firm D call. The material sequenced was PBMCs. The receptor comes from a woman under 30 in good health and CMV-seronegative. The CDR3 DNA sequence: TGCGCCAGCAGCTTGACTTCGAACGATGAGCAGTTCTTC. It yields the protein CASSLTSNDEQFF.